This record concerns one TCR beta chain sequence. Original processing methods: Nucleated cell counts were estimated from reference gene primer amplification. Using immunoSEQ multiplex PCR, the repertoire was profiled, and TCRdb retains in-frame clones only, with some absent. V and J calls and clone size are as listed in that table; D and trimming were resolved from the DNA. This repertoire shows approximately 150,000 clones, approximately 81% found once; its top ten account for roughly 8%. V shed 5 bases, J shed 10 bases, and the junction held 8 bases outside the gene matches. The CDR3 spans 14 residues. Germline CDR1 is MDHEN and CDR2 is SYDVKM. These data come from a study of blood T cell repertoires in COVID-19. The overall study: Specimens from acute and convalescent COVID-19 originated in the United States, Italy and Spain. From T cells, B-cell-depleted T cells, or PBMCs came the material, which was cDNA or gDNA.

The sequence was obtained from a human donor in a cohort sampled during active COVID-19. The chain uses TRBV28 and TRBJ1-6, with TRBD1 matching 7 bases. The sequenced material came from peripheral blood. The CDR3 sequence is CASSPSTGWSPLHF. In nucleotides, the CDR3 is TGTGCCAGCAGTCCGTCGACAGGGTGGTCACCCCTCCACTTT.